This T cell receptor beta chain comes out of a study of shared clonotypes between healthy human individuals (dated by TCRdb to about 2020). For context, the study as a whole: The cohort comprised a couple of women and a few men aged 18 to 49 years. Leukapheresis yielded between about 0.94 and 8.9 billion PBMCs per donor. To estimate repertoire size and how much clonotype sharing occurs between individuals, the study deeply sequenced the blood TCR repertoires of 5 or 6 healthy adults. For each donor, CD4 naive and CD4 memory were each run on three plates, CD8 naive on two plates, and CD8 memory on one plate. Different laboratories and diverse techniques were used to prepare libraries and sequence TCR repertoires, to increase sequencing depth and limit assay-specific biases. Findings and caveats that apply to the study as a whole: Incomplete sequencing was indicated by rarefaction of sorted-subset datasets, despite the large sequencing depth. Sharing across a few donors was observed for approximately 5% of naive CD4, over 3% of naive CD8, 2% to 2.5% of memory CD4, and approximately 0.41% of memory CD8 clonotypes. Clonotypes shared by all four sorted-subset donors showed higher generation probabilities than non-shared clonotypes. Sampling was restricted to blood, and TCR repertoires in tissues likely differ from the TCR repertoires found in blood. Naive subsets generally had larger estimated clonotype richness than memory subsets. Because the study included a small number of donors, the genetic and exposure-history diversity represented was limited. Based on pairwise subsampling, the degree of clonotype sharing among donors was expected to be affected by sequencing depth.

CD8 naive samples were CD45RO-negative cells positively selected for CCR7, giving a CD45RA+CCR7+ population that excluded TemRA cells. Donors were healthy HIV-negative adults with no recently reported acute infections or vaccinations. Every donor was a Caucasian adult residing in Nashville, Tennessee, USA. Blood was collected by leukapheresis, and PBMCs were isolated by Ficoll-Histopaque density gradient centrifugation and then cryopreserved in liquid nitrogen vapor phase. Purity and quantity of every magnetically sorted T cell population were checked by analytical flow cytometry. From each sorted fraction, genomic DNA was isolated and quantified by UV absorbance on a Nanodrop 2000c. From cysteine to phenylalanine, the CDR3 is 11 amino acids long. The kept DNA is CDR3 alone, 33 bases in frame from the first base. The germline V gene sets CDR1 to SGHTA and CDR2 to FQGNSA. V is shortened by 10 bases, J by 10 bases, and the region joining them spans 14 bases.

TCR CDR3 regions were amplified from genomic DNA by multiplex PCR using the deep immunoSEQ assay. Extracted genomic DNA from each cell subset was spread evenly across all wells of several immunoSEQ 96-well plates, with each plate serving as a replicate. For sorted subsets, each replicate PCR was loaded with around 220 ng genomic DNA, equivalent to some 31,000 T cell genomes. The purified libraries were quantified using a Qubit 3.0 fluorometer, sized with a Bioanalyzer 2100, and then quantified again using the KAPA Library Quantification kit. Every immunoSEQ 96-well plate was sequenced on a dedicated single-read 150-cycle Illumina NextSeq 550 flow cell. In the paper's pipeline: Because the immunoSEQ output held only junctional sequences and lacked quality scores, the filtering could not match the filtering applied to full-length reads. To assign V/J genes and CDR3, sequences were annotated using PyIR, a Python wrapper for IgBLAST v1.9, with IMGT germline references. Reads were filtered out if the reads had weak V/J assignments (E-value above 1e-6), no CDR3, stop codons, out-of-frame junctions, or ambiguous translated residues. V3J clonotypes were defined by identical inferred V gene, J gene, and CDR3 amino acid sequence. The percentage overlap between two repertoires was calculated by dividing the number of shared unique clonotypes by the size of the smaller repertoire. Richness of each repertoire was evaluated using RTK rarefaction, the Chao1 estimator, and Recon v2.1 estimates of unobserved clonotypes. For all TCRbeta clonotypes obtained by the gDNA method from a few donors, generation probabilities were computed with OLGA. TCRdb provides this immuneACCESS table in a form limited to in-frame rearrangements. Some clones are lacking; in checked studies, under half of them reflect an unresolved V gene, and why the rest are absent is not known. V, J and clone size are those of that table, while D and trimming were read from the DNA. For this sample there are some 580,000 clones; about 98% appear just once. Less than 0.35% of the sample goes to the ten largest clones.

This clone turned up a few times. Its antigen is not yet known. No much larger clone is present one base from it, and per-base qualities are unavailable. Sequencing was done on a sample of naive CD8+ T cells sorted from blood. This specimen's cell subset or site label, per the study, means: CD45RA+CCR7+. The rearrangement combines TRBV7-2 with TRBJ2-1; a tentative D call is TRBD1 (5 bases match). This TCR came from a man aged 30-40 years in good health. The nucleotide sequence reads TGTGCCAACAACCAGGGCTTAGAGCAGTTCTTC. This gives the protein CANNQGLEQFF.